Below are 18 T cell receptor beta chains sequenced from a single sample in a study of long-term antiretroviral therapy in people with HIV. Investigators performed immunoSEQ version v3.0 at survey level. TCRdb's copy holds only in-frame clones and misses some; the assay was immunoSEQ multiplex PCR. Here the sample spans about 23,000 clones, roughly 84% being singletons. The sample here was unsorted PBMCs, taken 0.6 years after starting antiretroviral therapy. The receptors here all came from a man in his sixties with HIV.

The genes are TRBV5-1 and TRBJ2-5, with 7 bases matching TRBD2. The V and J ends lost 10 bases and 5 bases, in that order; junction bases with no gene match: 11. CDR1 is SGHRS and CDR2 is YFSETQ in the germline V gene. This CDR3 is 13 amino acids long. In DNA form, the CDR3 reads TGCGCCGCCAGGGAGGGTCCAGGCGAGACCCAGTACTTC. As protein: CAAREGPGETQYF.

The V and J genes are TRBV19 and TRBJ2-2; 8 bases fit TRBD1. Germline V gives CDR1 LNHDA, CDR2 SQIVND (reference sequence). Trimming removed 4 bases from V and 2 bases from J; junction bases left unmatched: 18. The CDR3 sequence is 20 residues long. CDR3 bases: TGTGCCAGTAGTAATTCCGTCAGGGGGCTCCCACGACGAAACACCGGGGAGCTGTTTTTT. Translating it yields CASSNSVRGLPRRNTGELFF.

This rearrangement joins TRBV11-3 to TRBJ2-7; weak D call: TRBD1 (5 bases). The V end was cut by 6 bases, the J end by 1 base, with 16 bases between. Per the germline V gene, CDR1 is SGHNT and CDR2 is YENEEA. The CDR3 sequence is 15 residues long. CDR3 sequence: CASRTNPGQSYEQYF. CDR3 nucleotide sequence: TGTGCCAGCAGAACAAACCCAGGGCAGTCCTACGAGCAGTACTTC.

This clone is a singleton in its sample. This sequence joins TRBV6-8 and TRBJ2-2, with a possible D match to TRBD1 (6 bases). In germline, CDR1 is MNHGY, CDR2 SAAAGT. Trimming shortened V by 2 bases and J by 4 bases, and 14 bases separated the two germline ends. The CDR3 is 16 amino acids. The CDR3 nucleotides are TGTGCCAGCAGTTACGGGGATGGACAGATCACCGGGGAGCTGTTTTTT. It specifies CASSYGDGQITGELFF.

The genes are TRBV5-6 and TRBJ2-3; TRBD2 aligns across 9 bases. Trimming took 2 bases from V and 5 from J; bases not matched to a gene: 9. The CDR3 sequence is 16 residues long. The germline V gene encodes CDR1 SGHDT and CDR2 YYEEEE. CDR3 amino acids: CASSLELAGNGDTQYF. The CDR3 DNA is TGTGCCAGCAGCTTAGAGCTAGCGGGAAACGGAGATACGCAGTATTTT.

CDR3 sequence: CASSLGTDLYGYTF. CDR3 DNA sequence: TGTGCCAGCAGCTTGGGGACAGACCTATATGGCTACACCTTC. This chain connects TRBV5-6 to TRBJ1-2; perhaps TRBD1 as D (6 bases). The CDR3 consists of 14 residues. In germline, CDR1 is SGHDT, CDR2 YYEEEE. Trimming removed 0 bases from V and 5 bases from J, with 11 bases in between.

This clone has a single count. The chain has TRBV27 and TRBJ1-3, with a tentative D call TRBD1 (6 bases). The ends were cut back, 6 bases at V and 4 bases at J, with 16 bases in the middle. CDR1 and CDR2 from the germline V gene are MNHEY and SMNVEV (reference sequence). This CDR3 has 15 residues. CDR3 sequence: CASRLRGGSGNTIYF. The CDR3 bases are TGTGCCAGCAGGCTCAGAGGGGGGTCCGGAAACACCATATATTTT.

The chain joins TRBV5-1 to TRBJ1-4; D possibly corresponds to TRBD1 (5 bases). Trimming removed 0 bases from V and 7 bases from J, with 10 bases in between. Germline V gene sequence: CDR1 SGHRS, CDR2 YFSETQ. The CDR3 is 14 amino acids. The CDR3 coding sequence is TGCGCCAGCAGCTTGGAACGGGGGGGTGAAAAACTGTTTTTT. Encoded protein: CASSLERGGEKLFF.

The chain links TRBV10-3 to TRBJ1-1; D may be TRBD1 (5 bases). Trimming shortened V by 8 bases and J by 5 bases, and 21 bases separated the two germline ends. The germline gives CDR1 ENHRY, CDR2 SYGVKD. The CDR3 has 15 amino acids. CDR3 loop: CAIGGSALLGTEAFF. The CDR3 region has the DNA TGTGCCATCGGGGGGTCAGCGTTGTTGGGGACTGAAGCTTTCTTT.

V is TRBV6-1 and J is TRBJ1-2; tentative D call: TRBD1 (6 bases). The CDR3 length is 15 residues. The germline CDR1 and CDR2 sequences are MNHNS and SASEGT. V was clipped by 1 base and J by 3 bases, with 12 bases between them. The CDR3 spells CASSEVGGADYGYTF. In DNA, the CDR3 is TGTGCCAGCAGTGAAGTGGGGGGCGCGGACTATGGCTACACCTTC.

The chain employs TRBV10-3 and TRBJ2-1; 7 bases align to TRBD2. The ends lost 8 bases at V and 0 bases at J; junction bases unmatched: 7. Germline V gene lookup returns CDR1 ENHRY and CDR2 SYGVKD. This CDR3 is built from 15 residues. DNA for the CDR3: TGTGCCATCCGCCCCTCTAGCGGCTCCTACAATGAGCAGTTCTTC. It yields the protein CAIRPSSGSYNEQFF.

This chain uses TRBV30 with TRBJ2-1; D not certain. The ends were cut back, 0 bases at V and 6 bases at J, with 12 bases in the middle. CDR3 length: 14 amino acids. Germline V gene sequence: CDR1 GTSNPN, CDR2 SVGIG (reference sequence). The CDR3 DNA sequence: TGTGCCTGGAGTGTAAGTTCAATACGCAATGAGCAGTTCTTC. Translating gives CAWSVSSIRNEQFF.

Only one count was recorded for this clone. The rearrangement joins TRBV6-5 to TRBJ2-5; D not resolved. Trimming took off 3 bases at V and 6 bases at J, with 5 bases between the two ends. CDR1 and CDR2 from the germline V gene are MNHEY and SVGAGI. This CDR3 is 11 amino acids long. The CDR3 DNA reads as TGTGCCAGCAGTTATGGCAAGACCCAGTACTTC. Protein sequence: CASSYGKTQYF.

This clone was observed a few times. The genes are TRBV2 and TRBJ2-7; D is uncertain. Trimming pared 6 bases from V and 3 bases from J, leaving 6 bases between. Germline assignment: CDR1 SNHLY and CDR2 FYNNEI. The CDR3 has 11 residues. CDR3 nucleotides: TGTGCCAGCAGGGCTCGCTACGAGCAGTACTTC. It translates to CASRARYEQYF.

The CDR3 loop is CASSPQTGRAAYGYTF. The CDR3 region has the DNA TGTGCCAGCAGTCCCCAGACGGGCAGGGCGGCCTATGGCTACACCTTC. The rearrangement joins TRBV27 to TRBJ1-2, with a tentative D call TRBD1 (5 bases). V lost 5 bases and J lost 4, with 20 bases in between. Per the germline V gene, CDR1 is MNHEY and CDR2 is SMNVEV (reference sequence). The CDR3 spans 16 residues.

The chain recombines TRBV5-1 with TRBJ2-3, with D perhaps matching TRBD1 (6 bases). The CDR3 runs to 16 residues. Trimming took 4 bases from V and 0 from J, leaving 15 bases between them. CDR1 is SGHRS, CDR2 YFSETQ, per germline. The chain's CDR3 is CASSARDTRSTDTQYF. CDR3 DNA sequence: TGCGCCAGCAGCGCTAGGGACACCCGCAGCACAGATACGCAGTATTTT. Filled out from reference TRBV5-1 and TRBJ2-3, the complete variable domain reads KAGVTQTPRYLIKTRGQQVTLSCSPISGHRSVSWYQQTPGQGLQFLFEYFSETQRNKGNFPGRFSGRQFSNSRSEMNVSTLELGDSALYLCASSARDTRSTDTQYFGPGTRLTVL.

This clone appeared once. The chain joins TRBV7-9 to TRBJ1-1, with D tentatively TRBD1 (6 bases). V lost 5 bases and J 7 bases, leaving 14 bases between the germline ends. The CDR3 spans 13 residues. Germline V gene data show CDR1 as SEHNR and CDR2 as FQNEAQ (reference sequence). The CDR3 nucleotides are TGTGCCAGCAGCGAGACGGGGGGCGTTGAAGCTTTCTTT. Amino acid sequence: CASSETGGVEAFF.

This clone appeared once. V is TRBV23-1 and J is TRBJ2-7; no clear D gene. TRBV23-1 is assigned to the ORF class and has an uncertain function. The CDR3 runs to 15 residues. V lost 4 bases and J 0 bases, leaving 13 bases between the germline ends. CDR3: CASSPQDASSYEQYF. CDR3 bases: TGCGCCAGCAGTCCTCAGGACGCCAGCTCCTACGAGCAGTACTTC.